This T cell receptor (beta chain) was captured in a study of cytotoxic CD8 clonotypes in ibrutinib-treated CLL. Study context: IGHV unmutated 17 to 18; relapsed/refractory about a dozen; treatment-naive about 15. Findings of the study overall: A difference in sampling times existed between sustained-remission and progressing patients.

The method was immunoSEQ multiplex PCR; TCRdb's version includes in-frame clones alone and lacks a portion of them. The sample carries roughly 13,000 clones, 55% to 75% recorded once. Between the trimmed V and J ends, which lost 2 bases and 0 bases, there was a span of 8 bases. The length of the CDR3 is 14 residues. Germline V CDR1 and CDR2: SGHNT, YYREEE (reference sequence). To note about this clone: Its antigen is as yet unknown.

Sequencing used PBMCs, obtained before ibrutinib treatment. The clonotype comes from a human donor with chronic lymphocytic leukemia. The chain couples TRBV5-4 to TRBJ1-2; D call uncertain. The CDR3 sequence is CASSFGRANYGYTF. The CDR3 bases are TGTGCCAGCAGCTTTGGCAGAGCTAACTATGGCTACACCTTC.